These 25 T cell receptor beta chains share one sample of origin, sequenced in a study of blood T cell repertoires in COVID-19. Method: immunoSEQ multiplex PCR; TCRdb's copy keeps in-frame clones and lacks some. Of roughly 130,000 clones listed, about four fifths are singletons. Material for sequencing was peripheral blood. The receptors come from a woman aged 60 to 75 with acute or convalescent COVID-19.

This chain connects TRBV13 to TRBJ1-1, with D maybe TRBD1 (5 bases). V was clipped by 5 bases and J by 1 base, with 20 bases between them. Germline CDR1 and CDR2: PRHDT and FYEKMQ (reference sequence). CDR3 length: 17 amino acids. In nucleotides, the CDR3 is TGTGCCAGCAGCGGAGACAGTAAGGGGATTTGGAACACTGAAGCTTTCTTT. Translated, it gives CASSGDSKGIWNTEAFF.

CDR3 region: CASSPAGTPDYGYTF. CDR3 nucleotide sequence: TGTGCCAGCAGTCCCGCCGGGACACCCGACTATGGCTACACCTTC. The chain has TRBV6-2 or TRBV6-3 and TRBJ1-2, with D perhaps matching TRBD1 (6 bases). Germline CDR1 is MNHEY and CDR2 is SVGEGT. CDR3 length: 15 amino acids. Trimming took 5 bases from V and 3 from J, leaving 16 bases between them.

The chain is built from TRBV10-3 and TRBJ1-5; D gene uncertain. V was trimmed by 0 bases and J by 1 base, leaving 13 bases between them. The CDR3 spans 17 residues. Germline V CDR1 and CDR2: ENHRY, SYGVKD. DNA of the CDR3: TGTGCCATCAGTGAGTCAGGCACATCTAGGAGCAATCAGCCCCAGCATTTT. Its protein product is CAISESGTSRSNQPQHF.

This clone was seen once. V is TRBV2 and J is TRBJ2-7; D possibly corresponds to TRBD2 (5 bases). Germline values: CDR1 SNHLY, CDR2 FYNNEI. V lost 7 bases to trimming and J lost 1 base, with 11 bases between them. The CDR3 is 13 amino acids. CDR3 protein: CASTGGLSYEQYF. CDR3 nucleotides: TGTGCCAGCACTGGAGGTCTTTCCTACGAGCAGTACTTC.

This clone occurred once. CDR3 coding DNA: TGTGCCAGCAGCTCCGGCAGGGGTGGTCCGGGATCGAAGACCCAGTACTTC. This gives the protein CASSSGRGGPGSKTQYF. The chain has TRBV11-2 and TRBJ2-5, with D perhaps TRBD1 (6 bases). V was shortened by 4 bases and J by 6 bases, with 24 bases between the two germline ends. Germline lookup yields CDR1 SGHAT and CDR2 FQNNGV. The CDR3 totals 17 residues.

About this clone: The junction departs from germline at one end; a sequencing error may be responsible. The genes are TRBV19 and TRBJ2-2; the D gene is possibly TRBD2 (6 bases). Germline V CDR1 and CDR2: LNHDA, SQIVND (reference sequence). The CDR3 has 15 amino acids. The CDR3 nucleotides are TGTGCCAGTAGAATAGGGACTTCGAACACCGGGGAGCTGTTTTTT. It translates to CASRIGTSNTGELFF.

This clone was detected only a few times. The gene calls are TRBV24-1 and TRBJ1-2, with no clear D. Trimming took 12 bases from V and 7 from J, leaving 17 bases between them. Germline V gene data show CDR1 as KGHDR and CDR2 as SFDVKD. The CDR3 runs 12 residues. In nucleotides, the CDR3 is TGTGCCGCCGGGGTTGGGAGTACTGGCTACACCTTC. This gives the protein CAAGVGSTGYTF.

The CDR3 DNA is TGTGCCAGCAGCTTGATAGGGGGTAGCAATCAGCCCCAGCATTTT. This gives the protein CASSLIGGSNQPQHF. This chain connects TRBV7-2 to TRBJ1-5; D perhaps matches TRBD1 (6 bases). V lost 3 bases to trimming and J lost 0 bases, with 9 bases between them. Germline V gene data show CDR1 as SGHTA and CDR2 as FQGNSA. CDR3 length: 15 amino acids. Supplemented by reference TRBV7-2 and TRBJ1-5, the full variable domain reads GAGVSQSPSNKVTEKGKDVELRCDPISGHTALYWYRQSLGQGLEFLIYFQGNSAPDKSGLPSDRFSAERTGGSVSTLTIQRTQQEDSAVYLCASSLIGGSNQPQHFGDGTRLSIL.

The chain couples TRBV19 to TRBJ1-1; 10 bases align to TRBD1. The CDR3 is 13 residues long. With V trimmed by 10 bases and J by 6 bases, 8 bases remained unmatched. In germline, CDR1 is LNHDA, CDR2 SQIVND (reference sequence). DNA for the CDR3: TGTGCCATTCCGGACAGGGGGGTCGCTGAAGCTTTCTTT. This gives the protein CAIPDRGVAEAFF.

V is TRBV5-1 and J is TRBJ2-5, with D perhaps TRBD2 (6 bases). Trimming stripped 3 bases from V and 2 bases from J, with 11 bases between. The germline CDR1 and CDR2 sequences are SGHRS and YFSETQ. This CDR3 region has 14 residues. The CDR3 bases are TGCGCCAGCAGCTCGACCGGGGGACAAGAGACCCAGTACTTC. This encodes CASSSTGGQETQYF.

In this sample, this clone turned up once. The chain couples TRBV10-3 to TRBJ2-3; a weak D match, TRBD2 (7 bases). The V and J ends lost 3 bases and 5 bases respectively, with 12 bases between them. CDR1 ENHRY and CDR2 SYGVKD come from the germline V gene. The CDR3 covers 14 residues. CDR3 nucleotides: TGTGCCATCAGTGATGGGGGGGGCTTAGATACGCAGTATTTT. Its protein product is CAISDGGGLDTQYF.

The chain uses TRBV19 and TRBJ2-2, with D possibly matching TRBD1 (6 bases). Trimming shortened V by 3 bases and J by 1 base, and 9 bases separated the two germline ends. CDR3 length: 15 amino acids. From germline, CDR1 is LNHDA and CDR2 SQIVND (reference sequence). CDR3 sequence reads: CASSMDSMNTGELFF. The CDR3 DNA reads TGTGCCAGTAGTATGGACAGTATGAACACCGGGGAGCTGTTTTTT.

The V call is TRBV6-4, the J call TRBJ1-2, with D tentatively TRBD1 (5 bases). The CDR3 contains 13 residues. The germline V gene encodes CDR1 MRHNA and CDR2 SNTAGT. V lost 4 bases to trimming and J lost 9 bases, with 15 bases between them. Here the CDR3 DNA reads TGTGCCAGCAGTGGCGACCCCCAGGGATGCTACACCTTC. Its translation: CASSGDPQGCYTF.

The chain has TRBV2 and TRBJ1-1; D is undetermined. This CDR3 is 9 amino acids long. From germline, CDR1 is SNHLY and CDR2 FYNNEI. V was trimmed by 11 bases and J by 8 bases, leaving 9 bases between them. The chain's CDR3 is CALGREAFF. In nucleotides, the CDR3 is TGTGCCCTGGGGAGGGAAGCTTTCTTT.

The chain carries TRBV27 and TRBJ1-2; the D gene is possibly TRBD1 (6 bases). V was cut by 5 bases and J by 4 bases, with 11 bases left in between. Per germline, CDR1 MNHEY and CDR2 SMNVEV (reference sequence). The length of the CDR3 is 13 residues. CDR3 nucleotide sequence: TGTGCCAGCAGTGCCGGGACATTCTATGGCTACACCTTC. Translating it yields CASSAGTFYGYTF.

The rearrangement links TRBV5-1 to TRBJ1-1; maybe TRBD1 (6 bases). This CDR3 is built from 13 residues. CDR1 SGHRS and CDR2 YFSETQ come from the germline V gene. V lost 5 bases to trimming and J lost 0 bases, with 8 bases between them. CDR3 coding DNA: TGCGCCAGCAGTCAGGGGATGAACACTGAAGCTTTCTTT. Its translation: CASSQGMNTEAFF.

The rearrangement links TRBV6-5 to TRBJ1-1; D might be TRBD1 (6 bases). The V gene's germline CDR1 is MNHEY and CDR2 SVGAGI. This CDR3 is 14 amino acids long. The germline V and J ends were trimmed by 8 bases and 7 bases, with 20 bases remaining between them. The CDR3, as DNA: TGTGCCAGCCGGGCAAACAGGGCGGCCTATGAAGCTTTCTTT. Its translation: CASRANRAAYEAFF.

CDR3 coding DNA: TGTGCCAGCTCGACAGCACAAGAGACCCAGTACTTC. This encodes CASSTAQETQYF. The chain carries TRBV18 and TRBJ2-5; weak D call: TRBD1 (5 bases). Deletions cut 6 bases from V and 2 bases from J, with 7 bases between. This CDR3 is built from 12 residues. Germline CDR1 and CDR2: KGHSH and LQKENI.

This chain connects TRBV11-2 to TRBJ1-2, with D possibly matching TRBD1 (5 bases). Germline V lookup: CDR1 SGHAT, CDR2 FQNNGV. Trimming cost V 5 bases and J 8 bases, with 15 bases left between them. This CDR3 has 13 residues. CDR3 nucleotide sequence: TGTGCCAGCAGCGTGTCAGGGCTCTTGGGCTACACCTTC. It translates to CASSVSGLLGYTF.

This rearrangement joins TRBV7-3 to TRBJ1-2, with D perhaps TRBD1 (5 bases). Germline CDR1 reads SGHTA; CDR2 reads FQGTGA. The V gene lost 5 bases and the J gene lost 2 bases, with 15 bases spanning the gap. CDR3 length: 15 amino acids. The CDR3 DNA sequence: TGTGCCAGCAGCCCCACAGGCGGGGAGAACTATGGCTACACCTTC. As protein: CASSPTGGENYGYTF.

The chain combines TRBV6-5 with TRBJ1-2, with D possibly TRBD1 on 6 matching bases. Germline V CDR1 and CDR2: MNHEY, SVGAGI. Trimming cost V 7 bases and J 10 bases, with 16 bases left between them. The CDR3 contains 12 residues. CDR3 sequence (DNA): TGTGCCAGCACCGGGGACATTAGGGCCTACACCTTC. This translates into CASTGDIRAYTF.

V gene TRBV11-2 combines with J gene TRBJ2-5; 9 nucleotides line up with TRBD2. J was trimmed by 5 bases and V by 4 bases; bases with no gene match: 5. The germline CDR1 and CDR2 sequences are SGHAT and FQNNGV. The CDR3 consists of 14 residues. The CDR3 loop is CASSSGTSWETQYF. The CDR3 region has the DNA TGTGCCAGCAGCTCCGGGACTAGCTGGGAGACCCAGTACTTC. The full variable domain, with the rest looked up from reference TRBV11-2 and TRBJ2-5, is EAGVAQSPRYKIIEKRQSVAFWCNPISGHATLYWYQQILGQGPKLLIQFQNNGVVDDSQLPKDRFSAERLKGVDSTLKIQPAKLEDSAVYLCASSSGTSWETQYFGPGTRLLVL.

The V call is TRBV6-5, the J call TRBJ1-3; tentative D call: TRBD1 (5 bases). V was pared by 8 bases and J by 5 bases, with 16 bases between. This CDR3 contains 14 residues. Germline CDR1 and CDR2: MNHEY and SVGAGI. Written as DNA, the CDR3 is TGTGCCAGCCAGCAGGACAATCTGAGAAACACCATATATTTT. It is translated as CASQQDNLRNTIYF.

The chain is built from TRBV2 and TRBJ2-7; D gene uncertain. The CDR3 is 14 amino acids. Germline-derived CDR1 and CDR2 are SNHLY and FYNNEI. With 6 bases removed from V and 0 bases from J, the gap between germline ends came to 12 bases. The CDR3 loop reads CASRSPESSYEQYV. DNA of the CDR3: TGTGCCAGCAGGTCCCCTGAGAGCTCCTACGAGCAGTACGTC.

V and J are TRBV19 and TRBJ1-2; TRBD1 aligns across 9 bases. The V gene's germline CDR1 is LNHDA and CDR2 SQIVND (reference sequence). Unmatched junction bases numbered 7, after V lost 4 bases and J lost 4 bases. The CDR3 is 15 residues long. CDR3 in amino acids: CASSNGQGRFYGYTF. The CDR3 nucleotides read TGTGCCAGTAGTAACGGACAGGGGCGATTCTATGGCTACACCTTC.